Here is one TCR beta chain with its context. Its antigen is unidentified. CDR1 is SGHKS and CDR2 is YYEKEE in the germline V gene (reference sequence). CDR3 size: 15 residues. Trimming pared 3 bases from V and 2 bases from J, leaving 13 bases between. Clones were read by immunoSEQ multiplex PCR, and TCRdb kept only the in-frame ones, dropping some. Of 85,000 to 90,000 clones listed, about nine tenths are singletons. The source of the sample is a study of siplizumab effects on memory and regulatory T cells. Findings and limits, study-wide: The naive T cell population seemed more diverse than memory cells and seemed a major contributor to the alloresponse. Siplizumab led to significantly less abundant alloreactive sequences that could be traced back to unstimulated CD4+ memory cells. The majority of clones, roughly 80-95% of proliferating CD4+ or CD8+ clones, lacked an assignable naive or memory phenotype.

The sequence was collected from a human donor in good health. The rearrangement uses TRBV5-5 and TRBJ2-3; TRBD1 is a possible D gene (6 bases). Specimen: CD4+ T cells sorted from blood. The CDR3 DNA is TGTGCCAGCAGCTCCGGGACGGGACACACAGATACGCAGTATTTT. It translates to CASSSGTGHTDTQYF. Full variable domain (missing parts from reference TRBV5-5 and TRBJ2-3): DAGVTQSPTHLIKTRGQQVTLRCSPISGHKSVSWYQQVLGQGPQFIFQYYEKEERGRGNFPDRFSARQFPNYSSELNVNALLLGDSALYLCASSSGTGHTDTQYFGPGTRLTVL.